This entry describes one T cell receptor beta chain. Its antigen remains undetermined. Base-call qualities are not available, and no considerably larger clone is one nucleotide away. The CDR3 regions of human TCRbeta chains were analyzed by immunosequencing. Regarding the original processing steps: Repertoire TCRs were matched against a reference library of SARS-CoV-2-specific TCRs generated with the MIRA antigen-specificity platform. Breadth was defined as the fraction of unique TCRs that were SARS-CoV-2-associated. Depth was defined as the fraction of total T cells that were SARS-CoV-2-associated. Using the MIRA data, each spike-specific TCR was assigned both to the spike region to which the TCR was reactive and to a CD4 or CD8 class. Log10-transformed breadth and depth values were compared by one-way ANOVA with Sidak's multiple comparisons tests. TCRdb carries this immuneACCESS record with in-frame sequences only. Its versions omit some clonotypes, under half of them owing to an unresolved V gene in the studies checked, with the rest unexplained. Clone size and V and J calls were adopted from that table, with D and trimming inferred from the DNA. The sample table shows about 97,000 clones, and about 88% are seen once. Together, the top ten hold 2.5% to 3% of the sample.

The sample's time point label is to be understood as: baseline before first vaccination. Vaccinee samples came from UK trials COV001 and COV002, including a single-blind randomized controlled phase 2/3 trial of AZD1222 (ChAdOx1 nCoV-19) in healthy adults. For TCRbeta chain sequencing, PBMC samples were collected from trial participants at day 0 and at day 28 after the second dose. The entry originates in a study of T cell responses to AZD1222 COVID-19 vaccine (dated by TCRdb to the early 2020s). Concerning the study at large: AZD1222 recipients whose second dose came at about 4 weeks and those whose second dose came at about 12 weeks were combined into one group, since spike-specific TCR depth and breadth did not differ between the two schedules. TCR sequencing was performed for 230 to 250 trial participants, of whom some 200 were given two doses of AZD1222 and some 26 were given two doses of MenACWY control vaccine. Trial participants were enrolled into age subgroups of 18-55, 56-69 and 70-plus years, which contained approximately 150, 30 and 60 TCR-sequenced participants, respectively. General findings and caveats noted by the study authors: Participants were mostly white British and included more females than males, and it was suggested by the authors that clonal diversity may have been underestimated. Because no samples from the day 14 peak response were available, repertoires could be characterized only after the peak T cell response. The 56-69-year group was small, and its depth increase did not reach significance, likely because of low power. CD4 TCRs associated with the vaccine covered the entire spike protein, and the dominant responses were in regions 160-218 and 743-854. Epitopes outside the regions mutated in the B.1.351 and B.1.1.7 variants were reportedly recognized by nearly half of the unique spike-specific TCRs. A significant rise in spike-specific TCR breadth and depth was observed after two AZD1222 doses relative to day 0 and relative to MenACWY recipients. Conclusions about previously exposed vaccinees are limited, since just five to seven AZD1222 recipients were seropositive for SARS-CoV-2 at baseline.

The CDR3 sequence holds 15 residues, the cysteine and phenylalanine included. This entry keeps only the CDR3 DNA: 45 bases, framed from base 1. From the germline V gene (reference sequence), CDR1 is LNHDA and CDR2 is SQIVND. V is clipped by 7 bases and J by 6 bases, and the sequence between their germline boundaries is 21 bases long. Sequenced material: peripheral blood, taken on day 0 of AZD1222 vaccination. The chain uses TRBV19 and TRBJ1-1; TRBD1 is a weak D gene call, 5 bases matching. The receptor was derived from an adult in good health. The nucleotide sequence reads TGTGCCAGTATCCCACTGGCGGGGGGGTCCCCTGAAGCTTTCTTT. It specifies CASIPLAGGSPEAFF.